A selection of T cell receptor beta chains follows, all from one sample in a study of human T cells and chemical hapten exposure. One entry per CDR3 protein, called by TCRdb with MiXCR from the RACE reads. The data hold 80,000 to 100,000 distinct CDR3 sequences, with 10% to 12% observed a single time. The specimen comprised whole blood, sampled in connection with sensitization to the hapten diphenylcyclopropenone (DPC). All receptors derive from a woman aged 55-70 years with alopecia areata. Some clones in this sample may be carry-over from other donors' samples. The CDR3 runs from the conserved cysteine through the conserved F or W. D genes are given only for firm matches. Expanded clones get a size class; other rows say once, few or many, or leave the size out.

cdr3_aa: CASSARTGDTGELFF
cdr3_nt: TGTGCCAGCAGTGCCCGAACAGGGGACACCGGGGAGCTGTTTTTT
j_call: TRBJ2-2
clone_size: few
v_call: TRBV2
d_call: TRBD1

cdr3_aa: CASSLQERSGNTIYF
cdr3_nt: TGCGCCAGCAGCTTGCAAGAGCGCTCTGGAAACACCATATATTTT
j_call: TRBJ1-3
clone_size: many
v_call: TRBV5-1
d_call: .

cdr3_aa: CSVAIRTSPYEQFF
cdr3_nt: TGCAGCGTTGCAATCCGGACTTCCCCTTATGAGCAGTTCTTC
j_call: TRBJ2-1
clone_size: many
v_call: TRBV29-1
d_call: .

cdr3_aa: CASRSYRGTGELFF
cdr3_nt: TGTGCCAGCAGGAGCTACCGTGGGACCGGGGAGCTGTTTTTT
j_call: TRBJ2-2
clone_size: few
v_call: TRBV12-3/TRBV12-4
d_call: .

cdr3_aa: CASRPTPTYEQYF
cdr3_nt: TGTGCCAGCAGACCAACACCAACCTACGAGCAGTACTTC
j_call: TRBJ2-7
clone_size: many
v_call: TRBV5-4
d_call: .

cdr3_aa: CASSQTSTGELFF
cdr3_nt: TGTGCCAGCAGTCAAACTAGCACCGGGGAGCTGTTTTTT
j_call: TRBJ2-2
clone_size: many
v_call: TRBV7-3
d_call: .

cdr3_aa: CASSLQGYNEQFF
cdr3_nt: TGTGCCAGCAGTTTACAGGGGTACAATGAGCAGTTCTTC
j_call: TRBJ2-1
clone_size: many
v_call: TRBV27
d_call: .

cdr3_aa: CASSASNTGELFF
cdr3_nt: TGTGCCAGCAGCGCGTCGAACACCGGGGAGCTGTTTTTT
j_call: TRBJ2-2
clone_size: .
v_call: TRBV3-1
d_call: .

cdr3_aa: CASSLSQGAGELFF
cdr3_nt: TGTGCCAGCAGCTTGAGTCAGGGGGCCGGGGAGCTGTTTTTT
j_call: TRBJ2-2
clone_size: few
v_call: TRBV5-5
d_call: TRBD1

cdr3_aa: CASSGSGKDGELFF
cdr3_nt: TGCGCCAGCAGTGGCTCGGGGAAAGACGGGGAGCTGTTTTTT
j_call: TRBJ2-2
clone_size: .
v_call: TRBV10-2
d_call: .

cdr3_aa: CSASMGGGGNGYTF
cdr3_nt: TGCAGTGCTAGTATGGGAGGGGGAGGAAATGGCTACACCTTC
j_call: TRBJ1-2
clone_size: many
v_call: TRBV20-1
d_call: .

cdr3_aa: CSAFKASGTDTQYF
cdr3_nt: TGCAGTGCTTTTAAGGCTAGCGGCACAGATACGCAGTATTTT
j_call: TRBJ2-3
clone_size: few
v_call: TRBV20-1
d_call: .